This T cell receptor beta chain was observed in a study of T cells expressing NK-cell markers (dated by TCRdb to the early 2020s). Context from the whole study: TCR beta-chain repertoires were profiled in sorted CD3+CD56+NKG2C+, CD3+CD56+NKG2C- and CD3+CD56-NKG2C+ T-cell subsets from several donors. Seven of the eight sequenced donors were HCMV-seropositive and one was HCMV-seronegative. The eight sequenced donors were randomly selected healthy volunteers, three men and five women. The libraries were sequenced on Illumina HiSeq 2000/2500, MiSeq or NextSeq, producing 2 x 150 bp reads.

HCMV serostatus was determined by detecting HCMV-specific IgG in serum with a commercial ELISA kit. Ficoll density gradient centrifugation was used to isolate peripheral blood mononuclear cells from blood. The sample was run on an Illumina HiSeq 2000. TCR beta cDNA libraries were prepared using 5'RACE template switching, which introduced a universal primer site and unique molecular identifiers. cDNA synthesis was primed from the TCR beta constant segment, followed by two successive PCR amplification steps. The published analysis was carried out like this. MIGEC was used to demultiplex reads and group reads by UMI, and MiTCR was used to assemble and quantify clonotypes. To exclude erroneous sequences, any TCR cDNA sequence not supported by at least two reads was discarded. The tcR package was used for downstream repertoire analysis, and clonotypes were matched between fractions using CDR3 nucleotide sequence together with V segment. VDJmatch was used to annotate antigen specificity against VDJdb, with one amino acid substitution allowed in CDR3. TCRdb reprocessed the reads and assigns one entry to each CDR3 protein sequence, leaving out DNA. TCRdb, not the authors, supplied the V and J calls. This sample's table carries 500,000 to 700,000 distinct CDR3 sequences. The ten biggest clones cover approximately 3.6% of the sample.

CDR1 and CDR2, per the germline V gene (reference sequence), are LGHDT and YNNKEL. From the cysteine through the phenylalanine, the CDR3 covers 17 amino acids. No DNA was logged. With regard to this clonotype: The clone's antigen remains unknown.

On the study overall, not on this receptor specifically: Those dominant clonotypes were again the most abundant among CD3+CD56-NKG2C+ cells in a few donors, at roughly 25-60.1%. Whether the expanded NKG2C-expressing T cell clones were specific for HCMV antigens was left unclear. In about six donors, the dominant CD3+CD56+NKG2C+ clonotypes were found to rank among the top 10 CD8+ clonotypes and to make up about 1.0-7.0% of CD8+ T cells.

Sequencing input: blood T cells: a sorted CD56 or NKG2C T cell subset, CD4+ or CD8+ T cells, or bulk PBMC T cells (not recorded which). Recombination joined TRBV3-1 with TRBJ1-2; TCRdb's D call, TRBD1, is unchecked because there is no DNA. The source is a man aged 18-30 years in good health. Donor details come from another sample of the same person, matched by shared clones. The encoded CDR3 is CASSPAPRGDRGYGYTF. The CDR3 plus the reference TRBV3-1 and TRBJ1-2 genes for the other parts give the full variable domain: DTAVSQTPKYLVTQMGNDKSIKCEQNLGHDTMYWYKQDSKKFLKIMFSYNNKELIINETVPNRFSPKSPDKAHLNLHINSLELGDSAVYFCASSPAPRGDRGYGYTFGSGTRLTVV.